This T cell receptor (beta chain) originates from a study of shared clonotypes between healthy human individuals. TCRdb keeps only in-frame clones here, not all; method: immunoSEQ multiplex PCR. Among roughly 500,000 clones listed, roughly 78% were seen once. Germline V gene lookup returns CDR1 SEHNR and CDR2 FQNEAQ (reference sequence). The CDR3 length is 15 residues. V dropped 5 bases and J dropped 9; count of bases not matched to a gene: 9. This TCR derives from a middle-aged woman in good health. Some clones in this sample may be carry-over from other donors' samples. The chain employs TRBV7-9 and TRBJ2-1; 11 nucleotides match TRBD1. Sample: PBMCs. CDR3 in amino acids: CASSPGTGGLSEQFF. CDR3 nucleotides: TGTGCCAGCAGCCCAGGGACAGGGGGGTTGAGTGAGCAGTTCTTC.